The clone carrying this TCR beta chain was observed a handful of times. Method: immunoSEQ multiplex PCR; TCRdb's copy keeps in-frame clones and lacks some. Among 40,000 or so clones listed, 70% to 85% were seen once. The entry originates in a study of glioma-infiltrating T cells after dendritic cell vaccination. Specimen: blood, collected before dendritic cell vaccination. The clonotype originates from a human donor with glioblastoma.

Here the CDR3 reads CASSLRDRGRGTEAFF. The CDR3 nucleotides are TGCGCCAGCAGCCTCCGGGACAGGGGGCGTGGGACTGAAGCTTTCTTT. This rearrangement joins TRBV4-1 to TRBJ1-1, with 12 bases identical to TRBD1. Trimming cost V 4 bases and J 5 bases; bases outside gene matches: 8. Germline CDR1 MGHRA, CDR2 YSYEKL. The CDR3 is 16 residues long.